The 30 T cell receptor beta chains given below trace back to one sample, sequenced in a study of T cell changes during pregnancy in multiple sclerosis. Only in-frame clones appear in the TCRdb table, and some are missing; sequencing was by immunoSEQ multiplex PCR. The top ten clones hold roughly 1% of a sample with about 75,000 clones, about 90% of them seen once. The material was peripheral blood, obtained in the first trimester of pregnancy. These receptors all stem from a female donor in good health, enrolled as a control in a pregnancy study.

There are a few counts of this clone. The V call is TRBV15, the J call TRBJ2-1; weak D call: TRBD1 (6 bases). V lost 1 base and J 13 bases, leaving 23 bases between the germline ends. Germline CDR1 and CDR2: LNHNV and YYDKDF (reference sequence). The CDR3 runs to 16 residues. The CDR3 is CATSRGGSGAPLSQFF. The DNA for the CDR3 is TGTGCCACCAGCAGAGGTGGTTCAGGGGCCCCCCTATCACAGTTCTTC. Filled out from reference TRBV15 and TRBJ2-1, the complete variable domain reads DAMVIQNPRYQVTQFGKPVTLSCSQTLNHNVMYWYQQKSSQAPKLLFHYYDKDFNNEADTPDNFQSRRPNTSFCFLDIRSPGLGDTAMYLCATSRGGSGAPLSQFFGPGTRLTVL.

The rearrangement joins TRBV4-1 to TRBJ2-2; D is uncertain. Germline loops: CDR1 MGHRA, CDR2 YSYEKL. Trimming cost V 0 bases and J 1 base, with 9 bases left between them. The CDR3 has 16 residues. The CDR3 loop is CASSQEPPGNTGELFF. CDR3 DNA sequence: TGCGCCAGCAGCCAAGAACCTCCAGGGAACACCGGGGAGCTGTTTTTT.

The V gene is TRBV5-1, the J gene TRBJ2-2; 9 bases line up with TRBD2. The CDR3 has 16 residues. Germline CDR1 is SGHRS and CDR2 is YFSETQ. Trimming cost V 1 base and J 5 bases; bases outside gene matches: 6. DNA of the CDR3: TGCGCCAGCAGCTTGCCCCTAGCGGGGTCTACCGGGGAGCTGTTTTTT. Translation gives CASSLPLAGSTGELFF.

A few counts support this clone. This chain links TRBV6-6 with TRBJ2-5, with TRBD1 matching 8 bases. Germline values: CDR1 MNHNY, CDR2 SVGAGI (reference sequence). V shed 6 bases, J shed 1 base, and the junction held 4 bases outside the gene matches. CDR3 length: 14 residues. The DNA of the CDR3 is TGTGCCAGCAGGGGTCAGGGGGCCCAAGAGACCCAGTACTTC. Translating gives CASRGQGAQETQYF.

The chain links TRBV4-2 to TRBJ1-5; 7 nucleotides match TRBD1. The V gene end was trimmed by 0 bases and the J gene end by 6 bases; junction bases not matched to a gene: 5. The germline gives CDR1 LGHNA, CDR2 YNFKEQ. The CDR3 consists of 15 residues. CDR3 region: CASSQDETGPQPQHF. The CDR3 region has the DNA TGTGCCAGCAGCCAAGATGAGACAGGGCCTCAGCCCCAGCATTTT.

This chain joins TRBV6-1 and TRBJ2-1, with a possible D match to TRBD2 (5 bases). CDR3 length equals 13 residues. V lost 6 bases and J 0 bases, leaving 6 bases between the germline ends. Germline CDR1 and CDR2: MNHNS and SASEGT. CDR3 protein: CASREASYNEQFF. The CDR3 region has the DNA TGTGCCAGCAGGGAGGCCTCCTACAATGAGCAGTTCTTC.

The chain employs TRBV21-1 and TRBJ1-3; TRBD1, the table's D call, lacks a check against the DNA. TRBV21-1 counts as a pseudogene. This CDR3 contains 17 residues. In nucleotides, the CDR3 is TGTGCCAGCAGCAGGGCGACGGACAGGGAGAGTGGAAACACCATATATTTT. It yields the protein CASSRATDRESGNTIYF.

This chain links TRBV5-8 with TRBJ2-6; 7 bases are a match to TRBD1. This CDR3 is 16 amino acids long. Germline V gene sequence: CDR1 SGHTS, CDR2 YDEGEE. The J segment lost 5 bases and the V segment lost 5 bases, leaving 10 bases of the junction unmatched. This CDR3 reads CASRKDRPARANVLTF. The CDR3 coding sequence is TGTGCCAGCAGAAAGGACAGGCCGGCCAGGGCCAACGTCCTGACTTTC.

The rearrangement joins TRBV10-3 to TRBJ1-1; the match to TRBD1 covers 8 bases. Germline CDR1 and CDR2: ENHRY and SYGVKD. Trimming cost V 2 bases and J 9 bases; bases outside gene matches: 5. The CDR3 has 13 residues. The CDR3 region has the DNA TGTGCCATCAGTGAGGGGCCAGGGGGCAAAGCTTTCTTT. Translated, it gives CAISEGPGGKAFF.

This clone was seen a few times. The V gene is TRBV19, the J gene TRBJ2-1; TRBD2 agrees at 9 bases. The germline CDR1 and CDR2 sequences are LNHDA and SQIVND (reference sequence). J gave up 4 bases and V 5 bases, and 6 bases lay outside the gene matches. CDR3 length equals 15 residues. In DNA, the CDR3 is TGTGCCAGTAGTGGCGGGAGGGGGGGGTACAATGAGCAGTTCTTC. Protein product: CASSGGRGGYNEQFF.

CDR3 coding DNA: TGTGCCAGTAGGACGACAGGGGAATATAATTCACCCCTCCACTTT. Encoded protein: CASRTTGEYNSPLHF. V usage is TRBV19 and J usage is TRBJ1-6; 8 nucleotides align to TRBD1. The CDR3 runs 15 residues. Germline V lookup: CDR1 LNHDA, CDR2 SQIVND (reference sequence). V lost 6 bases to trimming and J lost 4 bases; unmatched junction nucleotides: 5.

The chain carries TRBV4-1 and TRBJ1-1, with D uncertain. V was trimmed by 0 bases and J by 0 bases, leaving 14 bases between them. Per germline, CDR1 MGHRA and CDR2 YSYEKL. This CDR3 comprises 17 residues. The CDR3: CASSQDSVSSMNTEAFF. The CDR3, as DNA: TGCGCCAGCAGCCAAGATTCCGTTAGCAGCATGAACACTGAAGCTTTCTTT.

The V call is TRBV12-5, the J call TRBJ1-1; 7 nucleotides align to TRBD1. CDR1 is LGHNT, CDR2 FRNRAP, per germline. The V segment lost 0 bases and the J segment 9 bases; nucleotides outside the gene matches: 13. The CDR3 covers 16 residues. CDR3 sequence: CASGLVLPGGRGKAFF. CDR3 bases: TGTGCTAGTGGTTTGGTCCTCCCCGGGGGCAGGGGGAAAGCTTTCTTT.

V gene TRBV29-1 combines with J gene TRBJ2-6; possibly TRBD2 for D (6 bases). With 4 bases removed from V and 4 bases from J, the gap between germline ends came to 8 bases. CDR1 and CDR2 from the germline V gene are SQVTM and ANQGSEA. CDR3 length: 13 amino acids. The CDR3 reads CSVGGVGANVLTF. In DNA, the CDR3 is TGCAGCGTTGGGGGGGTAGGGGCCAACGTCCTGACTTTC. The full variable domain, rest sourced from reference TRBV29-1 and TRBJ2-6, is SAVISQKPSRDICQRGTSLTIQCQVDSQVTMMFWYRQQPGQSLTLIATANQGSEATYESGFVIDKFPISRPNLTFSTLTVSNMSPEDSSIYLCSVGGVGANVLTFGAGSRLTVL.

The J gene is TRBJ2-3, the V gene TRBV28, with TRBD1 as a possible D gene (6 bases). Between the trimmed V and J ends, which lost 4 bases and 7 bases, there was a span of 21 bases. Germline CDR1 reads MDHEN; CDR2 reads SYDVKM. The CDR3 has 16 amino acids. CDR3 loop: CASSSPGTRGSHTQYF. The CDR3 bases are TGTGCCAGCAGTTCCCCCGGGACCAGGGGTAGTCATACGCAGTATTTT. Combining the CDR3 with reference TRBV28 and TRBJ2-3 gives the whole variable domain DVKVTQSSRYLVKRTGEKVFLECVQDMDHENMFWYRQDPGLGLRLIYFSYDVKMKEKGDIPEGYSVSREKKERFSLILESASTNQTSMYLCASSSPGTRGSHTQYFGPGTRLTVL.

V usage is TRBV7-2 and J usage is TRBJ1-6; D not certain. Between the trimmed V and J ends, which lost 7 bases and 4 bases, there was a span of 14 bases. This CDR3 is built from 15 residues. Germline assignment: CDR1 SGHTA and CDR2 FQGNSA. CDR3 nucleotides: TGTGCCAGCACCCAGGAGGCCCCTTATAATTCACCCCTCCACTTT. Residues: CASTQEAPYNSPLHF.

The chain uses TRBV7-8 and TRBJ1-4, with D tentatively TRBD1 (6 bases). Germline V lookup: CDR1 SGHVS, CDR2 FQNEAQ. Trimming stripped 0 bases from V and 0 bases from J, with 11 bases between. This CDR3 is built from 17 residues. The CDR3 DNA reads TGTGCCAGCAGCTTAGCGTACAGGGTCGCAACTAATGAAAAACTGTTTTTT. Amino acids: CASSLAYRVATNEKLFF.

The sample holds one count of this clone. The DNA for the CDR3 is TGTGCCAGCAGTTACTCTCCCCCTGCCGGGGAGCTGTTTTTT. Protein product: CASSYSPPAGELFF. The chain carries TRBV6-5 and TRBJ2-2; D remains unclear. Germline V gene lookup returns CDR1 MNHEY and CDR2 SVGAGI. Trimming removed 0 bases from V and 6 bases from J, with 8 bases in between. The CDR3 sequence is 14 residues long.

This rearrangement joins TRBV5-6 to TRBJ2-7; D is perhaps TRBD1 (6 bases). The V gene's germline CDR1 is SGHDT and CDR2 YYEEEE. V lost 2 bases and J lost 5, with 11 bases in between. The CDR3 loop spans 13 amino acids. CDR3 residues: CASSFPGDHEQYF. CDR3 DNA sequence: TGTGCCAGCAGCTTTCCAGGGGACCACGAGCAGTACTTC.

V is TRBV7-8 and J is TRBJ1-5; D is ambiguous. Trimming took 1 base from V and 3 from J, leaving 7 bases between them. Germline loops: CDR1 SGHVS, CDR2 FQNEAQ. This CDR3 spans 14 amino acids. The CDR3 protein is CASSLGRFNQPQHF. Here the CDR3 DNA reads TGTGCCAGCAGCTTAGGCCGGTTCAATCAGCCCCAGCATTTT.

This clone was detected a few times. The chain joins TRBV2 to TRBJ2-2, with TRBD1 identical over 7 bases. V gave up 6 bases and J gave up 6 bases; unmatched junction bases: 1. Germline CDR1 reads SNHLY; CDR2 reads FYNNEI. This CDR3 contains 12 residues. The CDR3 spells CASRTGSGELFF. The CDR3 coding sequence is TGTGCCAGCAGGACAGGGTCCGGGGAGCTGTTTTTT. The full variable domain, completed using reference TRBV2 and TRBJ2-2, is EPEVTQTPSHQVTQMGQEVILRCVPISNHLYFYWYRQILGQKVEFLVSFYNNEISEKSEIFDDQFSVERPDGSNFTLKIRSTKLEDSAMYFCASRTGSGELFFGEGSRLTVL.

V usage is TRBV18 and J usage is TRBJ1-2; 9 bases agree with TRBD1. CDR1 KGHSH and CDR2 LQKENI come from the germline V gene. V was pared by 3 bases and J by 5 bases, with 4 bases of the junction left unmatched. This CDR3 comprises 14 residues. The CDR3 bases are TGTGCCAGCTCACCGGGGACAGGGCCTTATGGCTACACCTTC. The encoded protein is CASSPGTGPYGYTF.

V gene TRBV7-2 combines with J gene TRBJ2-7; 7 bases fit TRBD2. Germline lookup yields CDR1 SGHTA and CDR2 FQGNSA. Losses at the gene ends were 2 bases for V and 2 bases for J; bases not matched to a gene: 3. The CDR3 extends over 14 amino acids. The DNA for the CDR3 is TGTGCCAGCAGCTTACTCGGACTAGCCTACGAGCAGTACTTC. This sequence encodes CASSLLGLAYEQYF.

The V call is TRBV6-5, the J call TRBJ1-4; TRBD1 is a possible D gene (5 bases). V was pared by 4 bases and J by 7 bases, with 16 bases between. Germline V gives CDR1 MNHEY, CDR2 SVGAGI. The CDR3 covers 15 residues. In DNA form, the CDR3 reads TGTGCCAGCAGTTCCCGGGCAGGGAAGGTTGAAAAACTGTTTTTT. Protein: CASSSRAGKVEKLFF.

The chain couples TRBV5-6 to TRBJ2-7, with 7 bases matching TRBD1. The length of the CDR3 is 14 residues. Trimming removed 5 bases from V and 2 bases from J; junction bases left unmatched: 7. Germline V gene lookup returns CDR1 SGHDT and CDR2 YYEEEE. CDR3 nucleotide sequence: TGTGCCAGCAGTATGGACAGGATTGCCTACGAGCAGTACTTC. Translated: CASSMDRIAYEQYF. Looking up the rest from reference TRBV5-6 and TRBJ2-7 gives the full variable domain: DAGVTQSPTHLIKTRGQQVTLRCSPKSGHDTVSWYQQALGQGPQFIFQYYEEEERQRGNFPDRFSGHQFPNYSSELNVNALLLGDSALYLCASSMDRIAYEQYFGPGTRLTVT.

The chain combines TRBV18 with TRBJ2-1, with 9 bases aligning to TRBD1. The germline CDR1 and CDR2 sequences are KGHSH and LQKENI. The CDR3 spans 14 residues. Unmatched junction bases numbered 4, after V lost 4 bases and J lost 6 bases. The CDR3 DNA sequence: TGTGCCAGCTCACTAGGACAGGGGATCAATGAGCAGTTCTTC. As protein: CASSLGQGINEQFF.

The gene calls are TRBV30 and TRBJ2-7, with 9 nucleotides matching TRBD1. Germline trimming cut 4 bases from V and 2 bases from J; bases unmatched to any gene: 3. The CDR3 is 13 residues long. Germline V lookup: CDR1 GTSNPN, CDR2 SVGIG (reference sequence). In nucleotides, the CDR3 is TGTGCCTGGAATAGGGACAGGGCCTACGAGCAGTACTTC. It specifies CAWNRDRAYEQYF.

The DNA of the CDR3 is TGCGCCAGCAGCCGAGATCAGGGAGAGACCCAGTACTTC. Translating it yields CASSRDQGETQYF. The J gene is TRBJ2-5, the V gene TRBV4-3; a weak D match, TRBD1 (5 bases). The V and J ends lost 4 bases and 4 bases respectively, with 10 bases between them. Germline assignment: CDR1 LGHNA and CDR2 YSLEER. There are 13 residues in the CDR3.

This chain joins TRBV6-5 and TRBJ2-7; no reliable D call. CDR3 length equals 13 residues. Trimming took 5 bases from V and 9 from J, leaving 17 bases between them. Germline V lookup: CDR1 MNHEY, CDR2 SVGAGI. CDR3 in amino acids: CASSEDQDLWQYF. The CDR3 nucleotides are TGTGCCAGCAGTGAGGATCAAGACCTTTGGCAGTACTTC.

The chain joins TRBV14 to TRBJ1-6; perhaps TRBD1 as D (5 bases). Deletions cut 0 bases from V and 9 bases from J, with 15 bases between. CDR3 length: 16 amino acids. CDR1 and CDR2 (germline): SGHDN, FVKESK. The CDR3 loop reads CASSQDWGEHSSPLHF. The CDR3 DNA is TGTGCCAGCAGCCAAGATTGGGGGGAGCATAGTTCACCCCTCCACTTT.